Sequencing of this T cell receptor beta chain was carried out in a study of shared clonotypes between healthy human individuals. In the study overall: Three men and two women, aged 18 to 49, were donors.

Each subset's genomic DNA was shared equally among a number of immunoSEQ plates. Profiled with immunoSEQ multiplex PCR; TCRdb holds only in-frame clones, not every one. The table lists about 2,100,000 clones, under 95% of them singletons. V lost 7 bases and J 6 bases, leaving 15 bases between the germline ends. The germline V gene has CDR1 MNHEY and CDR2 SMNVEV (reference sequence). The CDR3 is made up of 13 amino acids. CD8 cells classed as naive were CD45RO-negative and positively selected for CCR7, excluding terminally differentiated effector memory CD45RA+ cells. This TCR was recovered from a man between 18 and 29 years old in good health. Some clones in this sample may be carry-over from other donors' samples. Material for sequencing was naive CD8+ T cells from PBMCs. The rearrangement uses TRBV27 and TRBJ1-1, with D perhaps TRBD1 (5 bases). CDR3 loop: CASNVAGSAEAFF. CDR3 DNA: TGTGCCAGCAACGTCGCAGGGTCGGCTGAAGCTTTCTTT.